These 14 T cell receptor beta chains originate from one sample sequenced in a study of blood T cell repertoires in COVID-19. The table came from immunoSEQ multiplex PCR; TCRdb's copy has only in-frame clones and leaves some out. The sample yields more than 200,000 clones, roughly four fifths seen once. The sample consisted of peripheral blood. Receptors were obtained from a woman aged 40-49 years with active or convalescent COVID-19.

The CDR3 DNA reads as TGTGCCAGCAGCGTCTCAGGGGCCGCTGAAGCTTTCTTT. Encoded protein: CASSVSGAAEAFF. The rearrangement uses TRBV5-4 and TRBJ1-1; TRBD1 is a possible D gene (6 bases). Germline V gives CDR1 SGHNT, CDR2 YYREEE (reference sequence). CDR3 length: 13 amino acids. V was cut by 4 bases and J by 6 bases, with 13 bases left in between.

The chain is built from TRBV10-3 and TRBJ2-7; TRBD2 is a possible D gene (5 bases). This CDR3 comprises 15 residues. Germline V lookup: CDR1 ENHRY, CDR2 SYGVKD. V lost 7 bases to trimming and J lost 2 bases, with 18 bases between them. The CDR3 reads CAIKIQRRLTYEQYF. CDR3 DNA: TGTGCCATCAAAATACAGCGTCGACTAACCTACGAGCAGTACTTC.

The rearrangement links TRBV20-1 to TRBJ2-7, with D perhaps matching TRBD1 (5 bases). Per the germline V gene, CDR1 is DFQATT and CDR2 is SNEGSKA (reference sequence). The ends were cut back, 5 bases at V and 6 bases at J, with 8 bases in the middle. This CDR3 has 10 amino acids. The CDR3 spells CSAGALEQYF. CDR3 nucleotides: TGCAGTGCTGGGGCCCTCGAGCAGTACTTC.

The J gene is TRBJ1-1, the V gene TRBV7-9; 8 bases match TRBD1. Germline CDR1 SEHNR, CDR2 FQNEAQ (reference sequence). V lost 8 bases to trimming and J lost 4 bases; unmatched junction nucleotides: 12. The CDR3 is 15 residues long. The CDR3 DNA reads as TGTGCCAGCGGAACTCCACGGACAGGGTTCACTGAAGCTTTCTTT. Translating gives CASGTPRTGFTEAFF.

The chain joins TRBV29-1 to TRBJ2-5; 10 bases are shared with TRBD2. This CDR3 is built from 13 residues. Looked up from germline, CDR1 is SQVTM and CDR2 is ANQGSEA. The V gene end was trimmed by 5 bases and the J gene end by 4 bases; junction bases not matched to a gene: 4. The CDR3 protein is CSVSIAGGETQYF. The CDR3 nucleotides are TGCAGCGTTTCGATAGCGGGGGGAGAGACCCAGTACTTC.

This clone appeared a few times. The chain links TRBV10-3 to TRBJ1-6; no reliable D call. The CDR3 length is 17 residues. The germline V gene has CDR1 ENHRY and CDR2 SYGVKD. V lost 0 bases and J lost 9, with 18 bases in between. The CDR3 DNA is TGTGCCATCAGTGAGTCTGACGCACAGAGACCTTCTTCACCCCTCCACTTT. This encodes CAISESDAQRPSSPLHF.

The V gene is TRBV19, the J gene TRBJ1-5, with 10 bases aligning to TRBD1. Germline V gives CDR1 LNHDA, CDR2 SQIVND (reference sequence). The CDR3 has 16 amino acids. V lost 5 bases and J lost 7; bases outside the gene matches: 11. The chain's CDR3 is CASSLNPGQGIQPQHF. CDR3 DNA sequence: TGTGCCAGTAGTCTCAACCCGGGACAGGGGATCCAGCCCCAGCATTTT.

The J gene is TRBJ1-2, the V gene TRBV6-5; D is unclear. The germline gives CDR1 MNHEY, CDR2 SVGAGI. The CDR3 runs 12 residues. V shed 6 bases and J shed 1 base, with 6 bases lying between them. DNA of the CDR3: TGTGCCAGCAGGAACAATAACTATGGCTACACCTTC. It translates to CASRNNNYGYTF.

This clone was observed a few times. V and J are TRBV11-3 and TRBJ1-1; D is possibly TRBD1 (6 bases). V lost 4 bases and J lost 3, with 21 bases in between. The CDR3 extends over 17 amino acids. Germline values: CDR1 SGHNT, CDR2 YENEEA. CDR3 nucleotides: TGTGCCAGCAGCTCAGAGGGGGTCAGGGAGGCGGACACTGAAGCTTTCTTT. Protein: CASSSEGVREADTEAFF.

The chain employs TRBV2 and TRBJ2-3, with 8 bases matching TRBD2. CDR1 and CDR2 (germline): SNHLY, FYNNEI. The CDR3 spans 12 residues. Written as DNA, the CDR3 is TGTCCCTCCGGGACTAGACCAGATACGCAGTATTTT. Protein sequence: CPSGTRPDTQYF.

The rearrangement uses TRBV2 and TRBJ1-4; 10 nucleotides align to TRBD1. The CDR3 has 16 residues. Trimming at V came to 6 bases and at J to 8 bases, leaving 12 bases not matched to a gene. Germline assignment: CDR1 SNHLY and CDR2 FYNNEI. The CDR3: CASRGQGRGPGEKLFF. The CDR3 DNA is TGTGCCAGCAGGGGACAGGGGAGAGGCCCGGGGGAAAAACTGTTTTTT. Looking up the rest from reference TRBV2 and TRBJ1-4 gives the full variable domain: EPEVTQTPSHQVTQMGQEVILRCVPISNHLYFYWYRQILGQKVEFLVSFYNNEISEKSEIFDDQFSVERPDGSNFTLKIRSTKLEDSAMYFCASRGQGRGPGEKLFFGSGTQLSVL.

The gene calls are TRBV18 and TRBJ1-6; TRBD1 might be the D (6 bases). The CDR3 has 15 amino acids. V dropped 2 bases and J dropped 8 bases, with 13 bases sitting between them. Germline assignment: CDR1 KGHSH and CDR2 LQKENI. CDR3 in DNA: TGTGCCAGCTCACCATTAGAAACAGGGTATTCACCCCTCCACTTT. Amino acids: CASSPLETGYSPLHF.

This clone has a single count. The V gene is TRBV5-1, the J gene TRBJ1-3; D perhaps matches TRBD1 (6 bases). The V gene lost 0 bases and the J gene lost 2 bases, with 15 bases spanning the gap. This CDR3 spans 17 amino acids. Looked up from germline, CDR1 is SGHRS and CDR2 is YFSETQ. DNA for the CDR3: TGCGCCAGCAGCTTGGTGCCCAACACAGGGCCTGGAAACACCATATATTTT. It codes for CASSLVPNTGPGNTIYF.

The J gene is TRBJ2-4, the V gene TRBV27, with 11 bases matching TRBD2. CDR3 size: 15 residues. Germline V lookup: CDR1 MNHEY, CDR2 SMNVEV (reference sequence). V shed 5 bases, J shed 6 bases, and the junction held 6 bases outside the gene matches. The CDR3 sequence: CASSRGLAEINIQYF. CDR3 DNA: TGTGCCAGCAGTAGGGGACTAGCGGAGATAAACATTCAGTACTTC.